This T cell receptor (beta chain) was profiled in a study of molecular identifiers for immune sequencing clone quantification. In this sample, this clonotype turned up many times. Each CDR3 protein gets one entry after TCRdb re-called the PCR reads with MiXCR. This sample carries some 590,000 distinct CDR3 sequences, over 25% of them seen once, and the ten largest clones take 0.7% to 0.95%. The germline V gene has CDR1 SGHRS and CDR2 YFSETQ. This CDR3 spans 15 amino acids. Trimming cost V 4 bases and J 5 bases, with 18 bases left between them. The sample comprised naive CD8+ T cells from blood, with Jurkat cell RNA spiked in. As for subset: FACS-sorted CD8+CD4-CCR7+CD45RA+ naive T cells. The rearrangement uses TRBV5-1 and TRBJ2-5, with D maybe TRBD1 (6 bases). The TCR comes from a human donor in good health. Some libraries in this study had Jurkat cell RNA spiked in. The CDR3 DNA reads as TGCGCCAGCAGCCCCTGGCAGGGGAGTACGGAGACCCAGTACTTC. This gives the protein CASSPWQGSTETQYF.